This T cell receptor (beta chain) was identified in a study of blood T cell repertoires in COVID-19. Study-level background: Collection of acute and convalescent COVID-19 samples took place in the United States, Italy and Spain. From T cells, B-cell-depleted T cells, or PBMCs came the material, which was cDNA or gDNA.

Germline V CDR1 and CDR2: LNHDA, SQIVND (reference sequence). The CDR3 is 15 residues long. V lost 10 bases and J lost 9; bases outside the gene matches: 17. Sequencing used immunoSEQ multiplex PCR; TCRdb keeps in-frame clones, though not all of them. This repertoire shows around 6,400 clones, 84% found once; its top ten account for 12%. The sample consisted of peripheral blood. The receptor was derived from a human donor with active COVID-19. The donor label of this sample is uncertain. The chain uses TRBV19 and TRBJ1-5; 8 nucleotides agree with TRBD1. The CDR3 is CATKDRDGDLRPQHF. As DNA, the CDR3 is TGTGCCACCAAGGACAGGGATGGTGATCTTCGGCCCCAGCATTTT.